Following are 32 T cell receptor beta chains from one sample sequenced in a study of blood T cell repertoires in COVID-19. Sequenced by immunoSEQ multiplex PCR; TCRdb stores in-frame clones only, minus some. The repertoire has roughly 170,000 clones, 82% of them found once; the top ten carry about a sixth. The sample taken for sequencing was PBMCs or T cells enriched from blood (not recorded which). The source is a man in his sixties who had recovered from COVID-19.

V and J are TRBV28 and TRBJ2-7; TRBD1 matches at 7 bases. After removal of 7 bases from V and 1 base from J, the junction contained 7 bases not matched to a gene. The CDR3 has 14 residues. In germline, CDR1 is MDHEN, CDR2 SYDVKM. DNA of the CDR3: TGTGCCAGCACCGACAGGGACCTTTCCTACGAGCAGTACTTC. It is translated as CASTDRDLSYEQYF.

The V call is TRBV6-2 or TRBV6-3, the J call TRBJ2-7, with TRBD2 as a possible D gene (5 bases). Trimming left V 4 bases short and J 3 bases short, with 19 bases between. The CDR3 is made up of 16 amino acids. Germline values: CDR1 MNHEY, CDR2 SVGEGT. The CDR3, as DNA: TGTGCCAGCAGTTTCGAAGCCGGAGGCATCCTCTACGAGCAGTACTTC. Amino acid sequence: CASSFEAGGILYEQYF.

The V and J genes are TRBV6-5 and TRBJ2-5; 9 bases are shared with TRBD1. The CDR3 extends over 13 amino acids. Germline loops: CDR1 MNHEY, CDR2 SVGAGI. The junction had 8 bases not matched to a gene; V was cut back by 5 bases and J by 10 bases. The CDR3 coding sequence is TGTGCCAGCAGTCAGAGGGACAGGGCTGTCCAGTACTTC. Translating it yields CASSQRDRAVQYF.

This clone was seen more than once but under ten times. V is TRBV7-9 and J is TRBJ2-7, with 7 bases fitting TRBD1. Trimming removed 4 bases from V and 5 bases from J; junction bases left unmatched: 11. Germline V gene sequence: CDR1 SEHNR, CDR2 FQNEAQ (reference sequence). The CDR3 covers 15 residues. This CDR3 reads CASSSIFRGFDEQYF. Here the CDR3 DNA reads TGTGCCAGCAGCTCGATATTCAGGGGGTTTGACGAGCAGTACTTC.

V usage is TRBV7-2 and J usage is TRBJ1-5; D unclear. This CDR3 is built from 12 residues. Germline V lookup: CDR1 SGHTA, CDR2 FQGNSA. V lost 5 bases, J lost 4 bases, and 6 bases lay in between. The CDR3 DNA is TGTGCCAGCAGCGAGGGAAATCAGCCCCAGCATTTT. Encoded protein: CASSEGNQPQHF.

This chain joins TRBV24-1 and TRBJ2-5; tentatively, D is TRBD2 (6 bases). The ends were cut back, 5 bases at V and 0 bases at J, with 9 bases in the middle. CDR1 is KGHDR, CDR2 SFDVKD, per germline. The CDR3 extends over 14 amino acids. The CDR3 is CATSAGTHQETQYF. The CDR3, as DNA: TGTGCCACCAGTGCAGGGACTCACCAAGAGACCCAGTACTTC.

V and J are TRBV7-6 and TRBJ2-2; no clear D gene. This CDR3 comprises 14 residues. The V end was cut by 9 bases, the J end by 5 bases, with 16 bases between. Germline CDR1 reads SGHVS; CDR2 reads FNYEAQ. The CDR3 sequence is CASGSWVETGELFF. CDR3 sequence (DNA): TGTGCCAGTGGTTCATGGGTGGAGACCGGGGAGCTGTTTTTT.

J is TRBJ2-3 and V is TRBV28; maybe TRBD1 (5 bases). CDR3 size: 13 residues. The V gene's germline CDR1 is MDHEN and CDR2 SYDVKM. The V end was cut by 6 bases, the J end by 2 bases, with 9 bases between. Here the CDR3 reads CASRPRDTDTQYF. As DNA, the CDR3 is TGTGCCAGCAGGCCCAGGGACACAGATACGCAGTATTTT.

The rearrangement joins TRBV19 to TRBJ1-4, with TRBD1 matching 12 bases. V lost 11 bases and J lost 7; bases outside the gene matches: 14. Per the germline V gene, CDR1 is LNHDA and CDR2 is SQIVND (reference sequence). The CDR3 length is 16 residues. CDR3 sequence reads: CACRDRGHKACEKLFF. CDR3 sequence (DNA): TGTGCCTGCCGGGACAGGGGGCACAAGGCATGTGAAAAACTGTTTTTT.

The CDR3 sequence: CASSYPGQSYEQYF. The CDR3 DNA reads as TGTGCCAGCAGTTACCCGGGACAGTCCTACGAGCAGTACTTC. V gene TRBV6-5 combines with J gene TRBJ2-7; TRBD1 agrees at 7 bases. Trimming removed 2 bases from V and 1 base from J; junction bases left unmatched: 2. The CDR3 spans 14 residues. The germline gives CDR1 MNHEY, CDR2 SVGAGI.

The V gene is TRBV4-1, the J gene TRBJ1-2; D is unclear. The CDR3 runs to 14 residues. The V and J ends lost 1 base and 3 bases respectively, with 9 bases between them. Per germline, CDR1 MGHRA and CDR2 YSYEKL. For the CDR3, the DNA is TGCGCCAGCAGCCAAGGGGGAGATGACTATGGCTACACCTTC. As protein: CASSQGGDDYGYTF.

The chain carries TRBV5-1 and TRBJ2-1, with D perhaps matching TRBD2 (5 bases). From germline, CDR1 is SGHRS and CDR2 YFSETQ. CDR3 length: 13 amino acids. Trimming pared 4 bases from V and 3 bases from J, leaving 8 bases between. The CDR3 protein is CASSIGSYNEQFF. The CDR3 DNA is TGCGCCAGCAGCATAGGGAGCTACAATGAGCAGTTCTTC.

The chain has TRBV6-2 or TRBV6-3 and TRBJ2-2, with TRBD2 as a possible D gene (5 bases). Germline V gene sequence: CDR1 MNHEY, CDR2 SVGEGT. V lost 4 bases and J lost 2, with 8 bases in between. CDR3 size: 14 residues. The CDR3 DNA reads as TGTGCCAGCAGTTTCCGGGAAAACACCGGGGAGCTGTTTTTT. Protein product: CASSFRENTGELFF.

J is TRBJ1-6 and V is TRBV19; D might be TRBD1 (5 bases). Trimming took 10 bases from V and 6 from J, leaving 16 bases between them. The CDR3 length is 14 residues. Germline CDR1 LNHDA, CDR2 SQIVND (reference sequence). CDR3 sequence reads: CATCPGLTNSPLHF. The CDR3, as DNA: TGTGCCACCTGTCCGGGACTGACTAATTCACCCCTCCACTTT.

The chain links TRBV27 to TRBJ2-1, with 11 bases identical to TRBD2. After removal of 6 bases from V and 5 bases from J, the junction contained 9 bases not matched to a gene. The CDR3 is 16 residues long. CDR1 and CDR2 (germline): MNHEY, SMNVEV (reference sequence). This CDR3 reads CASSPLRLAGNNEQFF. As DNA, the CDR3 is TGTGCCAGCAGCCCCCTCCGACTAGCGGGGAACAATGAGCAGTTCTTC.

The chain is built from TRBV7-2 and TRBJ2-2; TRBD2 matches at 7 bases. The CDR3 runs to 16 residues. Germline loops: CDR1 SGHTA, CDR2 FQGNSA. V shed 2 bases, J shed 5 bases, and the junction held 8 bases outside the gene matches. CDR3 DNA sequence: TGTGCCAGCAGCTTACAAGGGAGGGCTCCAACCGGGGAGCTGTTTTTT. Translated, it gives CASSLQGRAPTGELFF.

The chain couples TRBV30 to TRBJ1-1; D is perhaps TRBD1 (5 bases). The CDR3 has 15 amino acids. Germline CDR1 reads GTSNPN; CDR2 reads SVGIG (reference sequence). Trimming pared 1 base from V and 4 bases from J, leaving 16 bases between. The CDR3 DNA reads TGTGCCTGGAGTGCTGGACACGAGATATTCACTGAAGCTTTCTTT. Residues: CAWSAGHEIFTEAFF.

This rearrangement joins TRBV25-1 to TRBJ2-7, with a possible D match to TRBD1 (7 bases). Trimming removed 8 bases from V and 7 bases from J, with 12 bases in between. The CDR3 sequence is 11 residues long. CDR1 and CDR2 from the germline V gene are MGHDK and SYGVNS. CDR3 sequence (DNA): TGTGCCAGCTCCTCAGGGGGGGAGCAGTACTTC. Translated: CASSSGGEQYF.

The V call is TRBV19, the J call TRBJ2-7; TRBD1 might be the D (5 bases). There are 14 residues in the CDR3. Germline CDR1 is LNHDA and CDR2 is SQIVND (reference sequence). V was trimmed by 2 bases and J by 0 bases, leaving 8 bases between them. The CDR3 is CASSISDSSYEQYF. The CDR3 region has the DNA TGTGCCAGTAGTATATCCGACAGCTCCTACGAGCAGTACTTC.

For the CDR3, the DNA is TGTGCCATCAGTGAACAAGCCTACGAGCAGTACTTC. Translating gives CAISEQAYEQYF. The chain employs TRBV10-3 and TRBJ2-7; no reliable D call. The CDR3 spans 12 residues. Germline V gene lookup returns CDR1 ENHRY and CDR2 SYGVKD. V was clipped by 3 bases and J by 2 bases, with 5 bases between them.

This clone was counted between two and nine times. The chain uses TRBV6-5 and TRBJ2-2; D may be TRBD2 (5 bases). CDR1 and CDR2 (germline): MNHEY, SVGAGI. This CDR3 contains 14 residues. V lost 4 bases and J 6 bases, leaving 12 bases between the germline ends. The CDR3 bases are TGTGCCAGCAGTTCTTTGGCGGGTGCCGGGGAGCTGTTTTTT. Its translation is CASSSLAGAGELFF.

The CDR3 nucleotides are TGTGCCAGCAGTCGGACAGGGACTTACAATGAGCAGTTCTTC. This gives the protein CASSRTGTYNEQFF. The rearrangement uses TRBV27 and TRBJ2-1; 8 positions agree with TRBD1. This CDR3 has 14 amino acids. The germline gives CDR1 MNHEY, CDR2 SMNVEV (reference sequence). Trimming cost V 5 bases and J 4 bases; bases outside gene matches: 4.

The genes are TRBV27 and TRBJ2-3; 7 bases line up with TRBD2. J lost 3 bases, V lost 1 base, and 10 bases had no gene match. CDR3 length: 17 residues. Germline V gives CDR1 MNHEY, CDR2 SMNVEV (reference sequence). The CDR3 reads CASSLWGGGTGTDTQYF. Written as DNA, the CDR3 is TGTGCCAGCAGTTTATGGGGGGGAGGAACTGGTACAGATACGCAGTATTTT.

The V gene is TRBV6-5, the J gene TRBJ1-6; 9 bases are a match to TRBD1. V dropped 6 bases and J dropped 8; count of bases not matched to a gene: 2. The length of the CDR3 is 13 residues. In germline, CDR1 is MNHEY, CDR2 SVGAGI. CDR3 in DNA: TGTGCCAGCAGCCGGGACAGGGATTCACCCCTCCACTTT. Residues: CASSRDRDSPLHF.

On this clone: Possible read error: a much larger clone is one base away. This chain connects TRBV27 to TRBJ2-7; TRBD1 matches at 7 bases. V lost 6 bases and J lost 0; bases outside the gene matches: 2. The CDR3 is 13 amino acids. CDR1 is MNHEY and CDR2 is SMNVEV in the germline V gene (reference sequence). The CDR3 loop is CASSWDSSYEQYF. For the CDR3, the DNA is TGTGCCAGCAGCTGGGACAGCTCCTACGAGCAGTACTTC.

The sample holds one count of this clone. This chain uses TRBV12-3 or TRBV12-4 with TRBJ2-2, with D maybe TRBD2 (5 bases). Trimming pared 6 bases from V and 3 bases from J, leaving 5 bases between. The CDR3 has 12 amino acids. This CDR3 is CASRRDTGELFF. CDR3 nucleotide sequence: TGTGCCAGCAGGAGGGACACCGGGGAGCTGTTTTTT.

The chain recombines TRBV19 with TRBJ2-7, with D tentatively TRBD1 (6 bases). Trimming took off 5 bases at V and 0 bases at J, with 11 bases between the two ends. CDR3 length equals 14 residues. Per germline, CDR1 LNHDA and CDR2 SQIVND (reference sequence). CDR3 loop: CASSVGRGSYEQYF. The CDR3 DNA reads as TGTGCCAGTAGTGTGGGCAGGGGCTCCTACGAGCAGTACTTC.

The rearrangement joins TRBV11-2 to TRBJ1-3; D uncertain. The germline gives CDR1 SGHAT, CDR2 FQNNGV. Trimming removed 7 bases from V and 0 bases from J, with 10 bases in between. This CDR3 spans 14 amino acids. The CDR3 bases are TGTGCCAGCATCGACACGGACTCTGGAAACACCATATATTTT. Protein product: CASIDTDSGNTIYF. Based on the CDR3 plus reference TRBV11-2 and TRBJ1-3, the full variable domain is EAGVAQSPRYKIIEKRQSVAFWCNPISGHATLYWYQQILGQGPKLLIQFQNNGVVDDSQLPKDRFSAERLKGVDSTLKIQPAKLEDSAVYLCASIDTDSGNTIYFGEGSWLTVV.

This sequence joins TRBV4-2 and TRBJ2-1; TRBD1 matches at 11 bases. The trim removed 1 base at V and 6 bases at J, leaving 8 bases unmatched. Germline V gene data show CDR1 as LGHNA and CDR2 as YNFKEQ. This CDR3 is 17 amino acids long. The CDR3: CASSQVARDRGFNEQFF. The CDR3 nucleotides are TGTGCCAGCAGCCAAGTAGCCCGGGACAGGGGGTTCAATGAGCAGTTCTTC.

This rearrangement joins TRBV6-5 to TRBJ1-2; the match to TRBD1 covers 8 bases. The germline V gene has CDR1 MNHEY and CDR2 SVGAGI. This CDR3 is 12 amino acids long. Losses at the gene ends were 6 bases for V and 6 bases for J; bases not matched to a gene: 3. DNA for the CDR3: TGTGCCAGCAGCCTACAGGGGGATGGCTACACCTTC. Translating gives CASSLQGDGYTF.

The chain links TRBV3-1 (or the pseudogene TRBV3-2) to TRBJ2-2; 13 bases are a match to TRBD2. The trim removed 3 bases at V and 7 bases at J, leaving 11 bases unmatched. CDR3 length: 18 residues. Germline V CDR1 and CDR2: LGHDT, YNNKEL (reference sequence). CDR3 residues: CASSQALAGGTSGGELFF. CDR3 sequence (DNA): TGTGCCAGCAGCCAGGCACTAGCGGGGGGGACATCGGGCGGGGAGCTGTTTTTT.

This CDR3 reads CASSLGGWGREAFF. The CDR3 DNA follows: TGTGCCAGCAGCTTAGGTGGCTGGGGCCGTGAAGCTTTCTTT. This chain joins TRBV11-2 and TRBJ1-1; D is possibly TRBD1 (5 bases). Trimming stripped 1 base from V and 7 bases from J, with 13 bases between. The CDR3 is 14 amino acids. The germline V gene has CDR1 SGHAT and CDR2 FQNNGV.